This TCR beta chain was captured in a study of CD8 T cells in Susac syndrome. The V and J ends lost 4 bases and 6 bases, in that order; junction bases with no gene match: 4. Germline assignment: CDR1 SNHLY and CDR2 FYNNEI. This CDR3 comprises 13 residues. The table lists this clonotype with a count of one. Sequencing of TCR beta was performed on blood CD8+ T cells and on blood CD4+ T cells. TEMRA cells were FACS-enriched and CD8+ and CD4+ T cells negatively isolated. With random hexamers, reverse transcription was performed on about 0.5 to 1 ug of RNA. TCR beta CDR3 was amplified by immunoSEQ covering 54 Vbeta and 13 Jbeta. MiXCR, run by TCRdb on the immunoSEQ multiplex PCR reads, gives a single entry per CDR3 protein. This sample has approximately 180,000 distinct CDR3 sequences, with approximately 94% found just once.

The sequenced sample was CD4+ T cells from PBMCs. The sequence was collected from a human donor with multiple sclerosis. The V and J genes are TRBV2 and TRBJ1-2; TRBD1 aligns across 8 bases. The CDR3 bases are TGTGCCAGCAGTGCGCAGGGGGCGGATGGCTACACCTTC. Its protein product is CASSAQGADGYTF.